This is a list of T cell receptor beta chains from one sample in a study of molecular identifiers for immune sequencing clone quantification. TCRdb analysed the PCR reads with MiXCR anew, one entry per CDR3 protein. The sample holds around 86,000 distinct CDR3 sequences, around 19% seen once. The sequencing sample was made of naive CD8+ T cells from blood, with Jurkat cell RNA spiked in. Every receptor here comes from a human donor in good health. Some libraries in this study had Jurkat cell RNA spiked in. Both conserved end residues are part of each CDR3. D genes are given only for firm matches. The size entry gives once, few or many counts, or a class when the clone is expanded.

>TRBV27|TRBJ2-7|many|-
TGTGCCAGCAGTCTCCTTGCCCCGGCTGGAACCTACGAGCAGTACTTC
CASSLLAPAGTYEQYF
>TRBV4-3|TRBJ2-6|many|TRBD1
TGCGCCAGCAGCCAAGATGGGTCCACAGGGGTGTCCGGGGCCAACGTCCTGACTTTC
CASSQDGSTGVSGANVLTF
>TRBV5-6|TRBJ2-3|many|TRBD1
TGTGCCAGCAGCCACGCAGGGGGCATAAGGCAGGCAGATACGCAGTATTTT
CASSHAGGIRQADTQYF
>TRBV20-1|TRBJ1-1|many|TRBD1
TGCAGTGCTAGCGATCCAGGGGGGGGTACTGAAGCTTTCTTT
CSASDPGGGTEAFF
>TRBV12-3/TRBV12-4|TRBJ2-7|many|-
TGTGCCAGCAGTTACTTAGGGGTCCACGAGCAGTACTTC
CASSYLGVHEQYF
>TRBV4-3|TRBJ1-5|many|-
TGCGCCAGCAGCCAATCTCGACATGTTAGCAATCAGCCCCAGCATTTT
CASSQSRHVSNQPQHF
>TRBV7-9|TRBJ2-3|many|-
TGTGCCAGCAGGGGGCCGGGACCTCAGAGCACAGATACGCAGTATTTT
CASRGPGPQSTDTQYF
>TRBV19|TRBJ2-1|many|-
TGTGCCAGTAGTACTCTTTCCTACAATGAGCAGTTCTTC
CASSTLSYNEQFF
>TRBV5-1|TRBJ1-2|many|-
TGCGCCAGCAGCTTGGAGGGCAGGGAGGCGGTAGAAGGCTACACCTTC
CASSLEGREAVEGYTF
>TRBV29-1|TRBJ2-1|many|-
TGCAGCGTACAGGGAAATGAGCAGTTCTTC
CSVQGNEQFF
>TRBV2|TRBJ2-3|many|TRBD2
TGTGCCAGCAGTGAGACTAGCGGACCGAGCACAGATACGCAGTATTTT
CASSETSGPSTDTQYF